This T cell receptor beta chain comes out of a study of beta chain features in type 1 diabetes. General study findings and limits: These data did not resolve whether HLA type affects TCRB rearrangement.

CD4+ naive, central memory, regulatory and stem cell-like memory subsets were isolated by sorting on CD45RO/CCR7/CD25/CD127/CD95/CD27. Since all of the isolated RNA was reverse transcribed, expressed TCRB transcripts were what got sequenced. Generated by immunoSEQ multiplex PCR, the TCRdb table keeps only in-frame clones and is missing some. In the table there are around 430,000 clones, roughly 31% of which are singletons. A remark on this clone: The antigen remains undetermined.

Germline CDR1 reads ENHRY; CDR2 reads SYGVKD. Trimming cost V 0 bases and J 5 bases, with 13 bases left between them. The CDR3 is 15 residues long. Sequenced input: naive CD4+ T cells from blood. The clonotype comes from a man aged 18 to 29 in good health. The rearrangement links TRBV10-3 to TRBJ1-2; no reliable D call. The CDR3: CAISESVGREYGYTF. The CDR3 nucleotides read TGTGCCATCAGTGAGTCGGTAGGGCGCGAATATGGCTACACCTTC.